The clone carrying this T cell receptor (beta chain) occurred once. What it recognizes is unknown. Trimming stripped 4 bases from V and 2 bases from J, with 15 bases between. In germline, CDR1 is SGHAT, CDR2 FQDESV (reference sequence). CDR3 length: 15 residues. The record originates from a study of Ad26.COV2.S vaccination and SARS-CoV-2 variants. About the research overall: Enrolled in COV1001, the donor was in the Ad26.COV2.S trial arm, which received the vaccine.

The assay was immunoSEQ multiplex PCR, and TCRdb's table has in-frame clones only and misses some. The sample records about 440,000 clones, about 90% being singletons. Overall study results and limits: Vaccinated and placebo-treated recipients had similar non-spike TCR breadth. Substantial breadth was reported for post-vaccination spike-specific CD8+ and CD4+ T cells.

Documented treatment: 19 received Ad26.COV2.S at low or high dose, single or two shots; several received placebo; per-sample allocation not given. After the first vaccine or placebo injection, samples were drawn on day 63. An adult donor aged 18-55 years was enrolled in Boston. This TCR was recovered from a person aged 18-65 years who received the Ad26.COV2.S COVID-19 vaccine or a placebo. The sample was peripheral blood, taken in a trial of Ad26.COV2.S vaccine versus placebo. This chain links TRBV11-1 with TRBJ2-7; D not resolved. CDR3 DNA sequence: TGTGCCAGCAGCTCGACGCCTGTATCGGCCTACGAGCAGTACTTC. It encodes CASSSTPVSAYEQYF.